The following is a T cell receptor (beta chain) sequence with its context. The target antigen is unknown. This sample is drawn from a study of CD8 T cells in Susac syndrome. Random hexamers were used to reverse transcribe an amount of about 0.45 to 1 ug RNA. Across 54 Vbeta and 13 Jbeta, TCR beta CDR3 was amplified with immunoSEQ multiplex PCR. TCRdb re-analysed the immunoSEQ multiplex PCR reads in MiXCR, keeping a single row per CDR3 protein. The data hold some 110,000 distinct CDR3 sequences, with about 93% observed a single time. This CDR3 has 15 residues. The V end was cut by 7 bases, the J end by 2 bases, with 16 bases between. Germline lookup yields CDR1 SGHTA and CDR2 FQGNSA. Study-level findings and limits: By the study's own acknowledgment, its TCR sequencing and HLA analysis included relatively few individuals.

Sequencing of TCR beta was undertaken in CD8+ and CD4+ T cells derived from blood. Negative isolation was applied to CD8+ and CD4+ T cells, and FACS enrichment was applied to TEMRA cells. The sequenced sample consisted of CD4+ T cells from PBMCs. V usage is TRBV7-2 and J usage is TRBJ2-3; D is perhaps TRBD2 (5 bases). The TCR was taken from a human donor in good health. CDR3 region: CASTPLGRDTDTQYF. CDR3 bases: TGTGCCAGCACCCCACTTGGTCGGGACACAGATACGCAGTATTTT.